This TCR beta chain stems from a study of T-cell reconstitution after alpha-beta-depleted transplantation in children. This clonotype came up a few times. Antigen: not known. This CDR3 is built from 13 residues. V gave up 2 bases and J gave up 8 bases, with 10 bases separating them. The V gene's germline CDR1 is SGHDT and CDR2 YYEEEE. Molecular barcoding with unique molecular identifiers was used for the TCRbeta library. Using its own MiXCR run on the PCR reads, TCRdb lists one record per CDR3 protein. The sample carries 500,000 to 600,000 distinct CDR3 sequences, 27% recorded once. Overall study findings and caveats: About two months after transplant, alpha-beta T cells reportedly came from several hundred expanded graft clones. Surviving recipient T cells and thymic progenitors accounted for the high day-60 TCRbeta diversity observed in some patients. At one year after transplant, newly produced T cells mostly accounted for T-cell counts and diversity.

Sequenced material: PBMCs, taken before TCRalphabeta/CD19-depleted stem cell transplant. V gene TRBV5-6 combines with J gene TRBJ1-4; D unclear. This TCR was recovered from a boy under three years old with Wiskott-Aldrich syndrome, due to receive a stem cell transplant. CDR3 sequence reads: CASSFAGIEKLFF. The CDR3 region has the DNA TGTGCCAGCAGCTTCGCGGGGATAGAAAAACTGTTTTTT.